This record concerns one T cell receptor (beta chain) sequence. Its antigen is unidentified. The data stem from a study of T cell responses to AZD1222 COVID-19 vaccine. General study findings and limits: Spike-specific TCR breadth and depth grew following two AZD1222 doses.

This CDR3 has 14 residues. Germline CDR1 is LNHDA and CDR2 is SQIVND (reference sequence). Sequenced by immunoSEQ multiplex PCR; TCRdb stores in-frame clones only, minus some. The sample has approximately 140,000 clones, roughly 90% seen once. This clonotype was sampled from an adult in good health. The rearrangement uses TRBV19 and TRBJ1-4; D call uncertain. This specimen consisted of peripheral blood, obtained on day 0 of AZD1222 vaccination. The CDR3 sequence: CASSGETTNEKLFF. The CDR3 DNA sequence: TGTGCATCCTCCGGGGAAACAACTAATGAAAAACTGTTTTTT.